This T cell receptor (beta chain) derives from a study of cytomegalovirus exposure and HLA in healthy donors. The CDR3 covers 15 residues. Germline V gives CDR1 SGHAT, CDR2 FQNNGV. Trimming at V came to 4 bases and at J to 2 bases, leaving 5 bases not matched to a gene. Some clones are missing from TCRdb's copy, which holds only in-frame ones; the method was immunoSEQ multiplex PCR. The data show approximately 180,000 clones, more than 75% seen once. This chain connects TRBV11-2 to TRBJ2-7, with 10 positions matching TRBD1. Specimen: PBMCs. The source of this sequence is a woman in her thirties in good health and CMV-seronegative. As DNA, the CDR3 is TGTGCCAGCAGCTGGGGGACAGGGGTAGCCTACGAGCAGTACTTC. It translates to CASSWGTGVAYEQYF.